Here is one TCR beta chain with its context. V lost 2 bases and J lost 8, with 12 bases in between. CDR3 length equals 13 residues. CDR1 and CDR2 from the germline V gene are MDHEN and SYDVKM. Sequencing was performed with immunoSEQ multiplex PCR; in TCRdb, only in-frame clones are kept and a portion is missing. This sample yields 150,000 to 200,000 clones, of which roughly 75% are seen a single time; 5% to 8.5% belongs to the top ten. This specimen belongs to a study of blood T cell repertoires in COVID-19. The sequenced sample was peripheral blood. The rearrangement links TRBV28 to TRBJ1-2; D remains unclear. The TCR was taken from a man aged 65 to 79 with active or convalescent COVID-19. CDR3 bases: TGTGCCAGCAGTTTAGCCCAGGTCGGAGGCTACACCTTC. Translation: CASSLAQVGGYTF.